These T cell receptor beta chains were read from a single sample in a study of T cell responses to AZD1222 COVID-19 vaccine. Repertoires were generated with immunoSEQ multiplex PCR, while TCRdb's copy carries only in-frame clones and drops some. The sample yields 85,000 to 90,000 clones, roughly 88% seen once. Source: peripheral blood, taken on day 0 of MenACWY control vaccination. The receptors come from an adult in good health. The CDR3 runs from the conserved cysteine through the conserved F or W. Each record gives: J gene, V gene, clone size, D gene, CDR3 DNA, CDR3 protein. The D gene is left open where the match is weak. The size of a clone is reported for some rows only, either as once, few or many, or as a class for expanded clones.

TRBJ1-5,TRBV7-2,-,-,TGTGCCAGCAGCATGACGGACTATAGCAATCAGCCCCAGCATTTT,CASSMTDYSNQPQHF
TRBJ2-3,TRBV5-1,-,TRBD2,TGCGCCAGCGCTAGCGGGGGATATAGCACAGATACGCAGTATTTT,CASASGGYSTDTQYF
TRBJ1-6,TRBV2,-,-,TGTGCCAGCAGGCCGAGGGAGGGGAATTCACCCCTCCACTTT,CASRPREGNSPLHF
TRBJ1-6,TRBV5-1,-,TRBD1,TGCGCCAGCAGCTTGGCCTCTGACAGGGTGGGTTCACCCCTCCACTTT,CASSLASDRVGSPLHF
TRBJ2-3,TRBV6-1,-,TRBD2,TGTGCCAGCAGTGAAGCCCCTTGGGGGGGTACGCAGTATTTT,CASSEAPWGGTQYF
TRBJ1-2,TRBV4-3,-,-,TGCGCCAGCAGCCCAGAGAGGAGGAAGGGCTACACCTTC,CASSPERRKGYTF
TRBJ2-5,TRBV5-5,-,-,TGTGCCAGCAGCATGGCACCAAAAGAGACCCAGTACTTC,CASSMAPKETQYF
TRBJ2-3,TRBV5-4,-,-,TGTGCCAGCAGCAGCCCCGACACAGATAGCACAGATACGCAGTATTTT,CASSSPDTDSTDTQYF
TRBJ2-7,TRBV20-1,-,-,TGCAGACCCTTCGGCGACTACGAGCAGTACTTC,CRPFGDYEQYF
TRBJ1-4,TRBV6-1,-,TRBD1,TGTGCCAGCAGTGAAGGTAGTGACAGGGTATATGAAAAACTGTTTTTT,CASSEGSDRVYEKLFF
TRBJ2-7,TRBV5-1,-,-,TGCGCCAGCAGCTTGGCCGGACAGTACGAGCAGTACTTC,CASSLAGQYEQYF
TRBJ2-7,TRBV28,-,TRBD1,TGTGCCAGCAGCCCCGGGGACAGGGTTACCGGCGAGCAGTACTTC,CASSPGDRVTGEQYF
TRBJ2-7,TRBV7-9,-,TRBD1,TGTGCCAGCAGCTTAGCACGACAGGGGGCCTACGAGCAGTACTTC,CASSLARQGAYEQYF
TRBJ2-5,TRBV30,once,-,TGTGCCTGGAGTGGGGACATGCCCGCGCCCCAGTACTTC,CAWSGDMPAPQYF
TRBJ2-5,TRBV6-5,-,-,TGTGCCAGCAGTTACGACCACTTCCAAGAGACCCAGTACTTC,CASSYDHFQETQYF
TRBJ1-1,TRBV18,once,-,TGTGCCAGCTCACGTACAGGGAGCACTGAAGCTTTCTTT,CASSRTGSTEAFF
TRBJ2-1,TRBV6-5,-,-,TGTGCCAGCAGTTACTCCCTACAGCAGAGGTACAATGAGCAGTTCTTC,CASSYSLQQRYNEQFF
TRBJ2-1,TRBV2,-,-,TGTGCCAGCATCGAAGGCCCGAGCTCCTACAATGAGCAGTTCTTC,CASIEGPSSYNEQFF
TRBJ1-3,TRBV19,-,-,TGTGCCAGTAGGGGAACTCCAAACTCTGGAAACACCATATATTTT,CASRGTPNSGNTIYF
TRBJ1-3,TRBV12-3/TRBV12-4,-,-,TGTGCCAGCAGTTTAATTACTGGAAACACCATATATTTT,CASSLITGNTIYF
TRBJ1-6,TRBV19,once,TRBD1,TGTGCCAGCCGTGACAGGGGTTCCTATAATTCACCCCTCCACTTT,CASRDRGSYNSPLHF
TRBJ2-5,TRBV5-5,-,-,TGTGCCAGCAGGAGTAATCGGTCCCAAGAGACCCAGTACTTC,CASRSNRSQETQYF
TRBJ2-5,TRBV5-1,few,-,TGCGCCAGCAGCTTCGGTGGGGCCGGAGAGACCCAGTACTTC,CASSFGGAGETQYF
TRBJ1-6,TRBV9,-,-,TGTGCCAGCAGTCCCAGGGGCTCCTATAATTCACCCCTCCACTTT,CASSPRGSYNSPLHF
TRBJ2-2,TRBV3-1/TRBV3-2,-,TRBD2,TGTGCCAGCAGCTCATTAGCGGGGGGGCCGATCGGGGAGCTGTTTTTT,CASSSLAGGPIGELFF
TRBJ1-3,TRBV2,-,TRBD1,TGTGCCAGCAGTCCACCGGGACAGGGAGGAAACACCATATATTTT,CASSPPGQGGNTIYF
TRBJ2-2,TRBV19,-,-,TGTGCCAGTACCGTGGCAGGGGCTGACGGGGAGCTGTTTTTT,CASTVAGADGELFF
TRBJ1-4,TRBV5-1,-,TRBD1,TGCGCCAGCAGCGTACAGGGGGTTGCCGGTGAAAAACTGTTTTTT,CASSVQGVAGEKLFF
TRBJ2-3,TRBV5-6,-,-,TGTGCCAGCATAGTAGCAGATACGCAGTATTTT,CASIVADTQYF
TRBJ2-3,TRBV30,-,-,TGTGCCTGGAGTGTATTCAGGGGAATAGATACGCAGTATTTT,CAWSVFRGIDTQYF
TRBJ2-5,TRBV7-9,-,-,TGTGCCAGCAGCTTTGGTGTCTGGCAAGAGACCCAGTACTTC,CASSFGVWQETQYF
TRBJ1-6,TRBV6-6,-,-,TGTGCCAGCAGTTTGAGGCAGGGCGGCAATTCACCCCTCCACTTT,CASSLRQGGNSPLHF
TRBJ1-2,TRBV30,-,-,TGTGCCTGGAGCCTTATAACGCGCACCCTATTTAGTAACTATGGCTACACCTTC,CAWSLITRTLFSNYGYTF
TRBJ2-1,TRBV5-5,-,TRBD2,TGTGCCAGCAGCTTTTCCTTGTCTAGCGGGAGCTACAATGAGCAGTTCTTC,CASSFSLSSGSYNEQFF
TRBJ2-7,TRBV28,-,TRBD2,TGTGCCAGCAGTTTCGGTTGGCTAGCGGGGGGGTCCTACGAGCAGTACTTC,CASSFGWLAGGSYEQYF
TRBJ2-3,TRBV7-9,-,-,TGTGCCAGCAGCCGACAAGGGGGCGGGGGTCCAGATACGCAGTATTTT,CASSRQGGGGPDTQYF
TRBJ2-4,TRBV29-1,-,TRBD1,TGCAGCGTTGCCGGGACAGGGGGCGAGCGGAACATTCAGTACTTC,CSVAGTGGERNIQYF
TRBJ1-1,TRBV10-3,-,-,TGTGCCATCAGTGAAACAGGACGAGGGGGTGACACTGAAGCTTTCTTT,CAISETGRGGDTEAFF
TRBJ2-3,TRBV7-2,-,-,TGTGCCAGCAGCTTAGTAAGGAAAGATACGCAGTATTTT,CASSLVRKDTQYF
TRBJ1-2,TRBV6-5,-,-,TGTGCCAGCAGCCCGACAGGAGGAGGCTACACCTTC,CASSPTGGGYTF
TRBJ2-2,TRBV7-3,-,-,TGTGCCAGCAGCCCCCAGGCAGGGGAAACCGGGGAGCTGTTTTTT,CASSPQAGETGELFF
TRBJ1-5,TRBV10-3,few,TRBD1,TGTGCCATCAGTTCCTCCGGGACAGGGAAGACGAATCAGCCCCAGCATTTT,CAISSSGTGKTNQPQHF
TRBJ1-2,TRBV12-5,-,-,TGTGCTAGTGGTTTGGGAACAGGGCGGGAGCGTGGCTACACCTTC,CASGLGTGRERGYTF
TRBJ2-3,TRBV19,-,-,TGTGCCAGTACCCAAAGCGGGCTACTTACAGATACGCAGTATTTT,CASTQSGLLTDTQYF
TRBJ1-2,TRBV19,-,TRBD1,TGTGCCAGTAGTTCTCCCTTTGGACAGGGGGGCTATGGCTACACCTTC,CASSSPFGQGGYGYTF
TRBJ1-6,TRBV14,-,-,TGTGCCAGCAGCCGTCGACACCCGGATAATTCACCCCTCCACTTT,CASSRRHPDNSPLHF
TRBJ1-2,TRBV28,-,-,TGTGCCAGCAGACCCACGGTGGGGGTGGTATCAGATGGCTACACCTTC,CASRPTVGVVSDGYTF
TRBJ2-5,TRBV9,-,TRBD2,TGTGCCAGCAGCGTAGAGCCACTAGCGGGGACTTACCAAGAGACCCAGTACTTC,CASSVEPLAGTYQETQYF
TRBJ1-2,TRBV18,-,TRBD1,TGTGCCAGCTCACCCGGGTTGACAGGGCGGGGTAACTATGGCTACACCTTC,CASSPGLTGRGNYGYTF
TRBJ2-3,TRBV3-1/TRBV3-2,-,-,TGTGCCAGCAGCCAAGTGAAGGACCCAAACACAGATACGCAGTATTTT,CASSQVKDPNTDTQYF
TRBJ2-1,TRBV3-1/TRBV3-2,-,TRBD2,TGTGCCAGCAGCCCCGGACTAGCCGTCTACAATGAGCAGTTCTTC,CASSPGLAVYNEQFF
TRBJ1-1,TRBV5-1,-,TRBD1,TGCGCCAGCAGCCCAACAGGGGGACGCACTGAAGCTTTCTTT,CASSPTGGRTEAFF
TRBJ1-4,TRBV19,-,-,TGTGCCAGTAGTTCAAGGGCCCCGAATGAAAAACTGTTTTTT,CASSSRAPNEKLFF